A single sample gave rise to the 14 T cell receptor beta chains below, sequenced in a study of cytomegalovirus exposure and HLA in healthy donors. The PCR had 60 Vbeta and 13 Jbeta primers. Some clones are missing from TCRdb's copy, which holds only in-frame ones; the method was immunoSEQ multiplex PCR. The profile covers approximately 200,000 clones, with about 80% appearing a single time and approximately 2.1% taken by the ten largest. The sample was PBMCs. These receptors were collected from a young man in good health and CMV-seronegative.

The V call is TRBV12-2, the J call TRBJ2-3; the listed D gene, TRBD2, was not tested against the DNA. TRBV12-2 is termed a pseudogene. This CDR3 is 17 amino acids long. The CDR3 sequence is CASRGLTSGRFTDTQYF. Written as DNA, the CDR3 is TGTGCAAGTCGAGGACTGACTAGCGGGAGGTTTACAGATACGCAGTATTTT.

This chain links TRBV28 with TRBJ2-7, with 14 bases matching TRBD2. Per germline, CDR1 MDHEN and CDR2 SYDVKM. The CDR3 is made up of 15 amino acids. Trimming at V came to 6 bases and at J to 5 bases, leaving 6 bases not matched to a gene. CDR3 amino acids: CASRPGTSGSNEQYF. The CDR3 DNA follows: TGTGCCAGCAGACCCGGGACTAGCGGGAGTAACGAGCAGTACTTC.

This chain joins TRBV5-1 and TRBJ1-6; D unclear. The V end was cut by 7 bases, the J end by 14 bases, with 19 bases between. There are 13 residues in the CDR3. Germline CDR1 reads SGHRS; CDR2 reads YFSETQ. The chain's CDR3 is CASRGNFLVTLHF. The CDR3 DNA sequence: TGCGCCAGCCGCGGGAATTTTCTGGTGACCCTCCACTTT.

CDR3 sequence reads: CASSLIQGGTDTQYF. The CDR3 coding sequence is TGTGCCAGCAGTTTAATTCAGGGTGGTACAGATACGCAGTATTTT. V gene TRBV27 combines with J gene TRBJ2-3; weak D call: TRBD1 (5 bases). V lost 2 bases to trimming and J lost 3 bases, with 12 bases between them. This CDR3 region has 15 residues. CDR1 is MNHEY, CDR2 SMNVEV, per germline (reference sequence).

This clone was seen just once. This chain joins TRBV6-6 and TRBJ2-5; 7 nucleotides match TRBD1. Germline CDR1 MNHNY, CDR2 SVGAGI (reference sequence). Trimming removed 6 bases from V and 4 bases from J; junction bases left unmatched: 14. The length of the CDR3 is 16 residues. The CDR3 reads CASSRQGFDGGETQYF. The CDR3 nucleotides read TGTGCCAGCAGCAGACAGGGTTTCGATGGAGGAGAGACCCAGTACTTC.

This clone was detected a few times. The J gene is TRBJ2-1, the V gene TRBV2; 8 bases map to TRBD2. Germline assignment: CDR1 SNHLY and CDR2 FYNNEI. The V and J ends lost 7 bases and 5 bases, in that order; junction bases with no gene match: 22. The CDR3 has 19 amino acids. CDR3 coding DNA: TGTGCCAGCATTATCACGGGACTCCCGACTAGCGCCACGCACAATGAGCAGTTCTTC. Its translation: CASIITGLPTSATHNEQFF. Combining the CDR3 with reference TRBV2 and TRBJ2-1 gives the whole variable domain EPEVTQTPSHQVTQMGQEVILRCVPISNHLYFYWYRQILGQKVEFLVSFYNNEISEKSEIFDDQFSVERPDGSNFTLKIRSTKLEDSAMYFCASIITGLPTSATHNEQFFGPGTRLTVL.

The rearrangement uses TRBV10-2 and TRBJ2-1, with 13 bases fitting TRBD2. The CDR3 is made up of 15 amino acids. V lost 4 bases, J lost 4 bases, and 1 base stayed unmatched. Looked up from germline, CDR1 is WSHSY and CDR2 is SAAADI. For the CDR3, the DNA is TGCGCCAGCAGTGGGACTAGCGGGGGATACAATGAGCAGTTCTTC. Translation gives CASSGTSGGYNEQFF.

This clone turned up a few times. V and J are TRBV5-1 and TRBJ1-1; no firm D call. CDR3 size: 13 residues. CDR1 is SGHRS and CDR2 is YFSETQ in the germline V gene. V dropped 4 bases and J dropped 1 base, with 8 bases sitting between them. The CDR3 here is CASSGLRNTEAFF. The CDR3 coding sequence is TGCGCCAGCAGCGGTCTAAGGAACACTGAAGCTTTCTTT.

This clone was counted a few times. The CDR3 protein is CASRDETGGSYGYTF. CDR3 in DNA: TGTGCCAGCAGGGATGAGACAGGGGGAAGCTATGGCTACACCTTC. V is TRBV27 and J is TRBJ1-2; TRBD1 aligns across 9 bases. V lost 6 bases to trimming and J lost 4 bases; unmatched junction nucleotides: 9. The germline CDR1 and CDR2 sequences are MNHEY and SMNVEV (reference sequence). This CDR3 has 15 residues.

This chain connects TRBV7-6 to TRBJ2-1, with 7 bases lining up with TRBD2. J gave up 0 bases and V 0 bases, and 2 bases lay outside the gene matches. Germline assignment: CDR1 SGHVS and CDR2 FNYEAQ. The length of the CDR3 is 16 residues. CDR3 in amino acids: CASSLARGTSYNEQFF. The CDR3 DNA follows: TGTGCCAGCAGCTTAGCGCGGGGGACCTCCTACAATGAGCAGTTCTTC.

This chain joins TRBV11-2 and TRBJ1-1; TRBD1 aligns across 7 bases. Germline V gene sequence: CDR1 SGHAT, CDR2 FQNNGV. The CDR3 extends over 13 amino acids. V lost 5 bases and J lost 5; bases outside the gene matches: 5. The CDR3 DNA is TGTGCCAGCAGCCCCGACAGGGATACTGAAGCTTTCTTT. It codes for CASSPDRDTEAFF.

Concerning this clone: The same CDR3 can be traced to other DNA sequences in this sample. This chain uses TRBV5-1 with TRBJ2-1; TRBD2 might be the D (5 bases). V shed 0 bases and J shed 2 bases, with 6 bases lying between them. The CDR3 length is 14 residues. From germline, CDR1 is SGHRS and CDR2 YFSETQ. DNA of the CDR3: TGCGCCAGCAGCTTGGGAGGGCCCTACAATGAGCAGTTCTTC. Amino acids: CASSLGGPYNEQFF.

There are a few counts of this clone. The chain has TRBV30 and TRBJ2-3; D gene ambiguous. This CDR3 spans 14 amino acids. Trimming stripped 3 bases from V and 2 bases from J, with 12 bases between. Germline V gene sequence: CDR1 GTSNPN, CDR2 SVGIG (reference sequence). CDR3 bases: TGTGCCTGGAGGCCGGTGCTATTCACAGATACGCAGTATTTT. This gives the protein CAWRPVLFTDTQYF.

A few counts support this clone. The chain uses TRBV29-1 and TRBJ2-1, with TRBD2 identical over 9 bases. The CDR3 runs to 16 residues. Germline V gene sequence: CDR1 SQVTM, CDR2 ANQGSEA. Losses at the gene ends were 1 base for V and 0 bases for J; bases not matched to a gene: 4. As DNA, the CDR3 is TGCAGCGTTGAAGCGGATAGCGGGAGCTCCTACAATGAGCAGTTCTTC. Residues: CSVEADSGSSYNEQFF.